A selection of T cell receptor beta chains follows, all from one sample in a study of T-cell reconstitution after alpha-beta-depleted transplantation in children. TCRdb re-called the PCR reads through MiXCR, storing one row per CDR3 protein. The sample lists about 980,000 distinct CDR3 sequences, roughly 29% occurring once. The input for sequencing was PBMCs, mostly from graft donor cells, taken 360 days after TCRalphabeta/CD19-depleted stem cell transplant. Source of these receptors: a boy younger than two who had a stem cell transplant for SCID, so the T cells may come from the graft donor. Each CDR3 is given with its conserved first and last residue. Fields, in order: clone size, V gene, D gene, J gene, CDR3 DNA, CDR3 protein. D genes are given only for firm matches. Size tells how often a clone was seen (once, few, many) or the class of an expanded clone, and some rows leave it out.

>.|TRBV29-1|.|TRBJ1-5
TGCAGCTCACGCCCAGGGCTCTATAGCAATCAGCCCCAGCATTTT
CSSRPGLYSNQPQHF
>few|TRBV15|.|TRBJ2-5
TGTGCCACCAGCAGAGTGTCGGGGGTGGAGACCCAGTACTTC
CATSRVSGVETQYF
>few|TRBV2|TRBD1|TRBJ1-5
TGTGCCAGCAGCTACAGGGGGCTTTCGGGTCAGCCCCAGCATTTT
CASSYRGLSGQPQHF
>few|TRBV6-5|TRBD1|TRBJ1-6
TGTGCCAGCAGTTACTCGGGGGACAGTCATAATTCACCCCTCCACTTT
CASSYSGDSHNSPLHF
>few|TRBV7-8|.|TRBJ2-1
TGTGCCAGCAGCTTAACAAAGGGGCCGTTCTACAATGAGCAGTTCTTC
CASSLTKGPFYNEQFF
>.|TRBV9|.|TRBJ2-7
TGTGCCAGCAGCGGCCGGGACAACTCCTACGAGCAGTACTTC
CASSGRDNSYEQYF
>many|TRBV3-1|.|TRBJ1-3
TGTGCCAGCAGCCCTAACGGCGCTGGAAACACCATATATTTT
CASSPNGAGNTIYF
>many|TRBV12-3/TRBV12-4|.|TRBJ2-1
TGTGCCAGCAGTCCCGGGACGCCATACAATGAGCAGTTCTTC
CASSPGTPYNEQFF
>.|TRBV7-9|.|TRBJ2-7
TGTGCCAGCAGCTTAGCCCCAGTGGTCGCACCCTACGAGCAGTACTTC
CASSLAPVVAPYEQYF
>.|TRBV3-1|.|TRBJ2-3
TGTGCCAGCAGCCGCTTTGAAGGCACAGATACGCAGTATTTT
CASSRFEGTDTQYF
>.|TRBV2|TRBD1|TRBJ1-1
TGTGCCAGCATATTTGGGGACAGGGAGAACACTGAAGCTTTCTTT
CASIFGDRENTEAFF
>few|TRBV20-1|TRBD2|TRBJ2-7
TGCAGTGCTAGAGGGGGGGGTACCGAGCGCGAGCAGTACTTC
CSARGGGTEREQYF
>.|TRBV7-2|TRBD2|TRBJ2-2
TGTGCCAGCAGCTTAGCCCTAGCGGGGGGTGTGGAGCTGTTTTTT
CASSLALAGGVELFF
>.|TRBV12-3/TRBV12-4|.|TRBJ2-5
TGTGCCAGCAGTTTAACCCCCGGGCTACGCCAAGAGACCCAGTACTTC
CASSLTPGLRQETQYF
>.|TRBV3-1|TRBD2|TRBJ2-7
TGTGCCAGCAGCCAAGAAGCTAGCGGGGAAGTCTACGAGCAGTACTTC
CASSQEASGEVYEQYF
>.|TRBV29-1|.|TRBJ2-4
TGCAGCGTAATGGGATCCGTCGCCAAAAACATTCAGTACTTC
CSVMGSVAKNIQYF
>.|TRBV7-3|TRBD2|TRBJ2-3
TGTGCCAGCAGCTCCCAGAAGACTAGCGGGGGCACAGATACGCAGTATTTT
CASSSQKTSGGTDTQYF
>.|TRBV2|.|TRBJ2-5
TGTGCCAGCAGAGAGAAAGAGACCCAGTACTTC
CASREKETQYF
>.|TRBV28|TRBD2|TRBJ2-7
TGTGCCAGCAGTTTTGGCGGGGGGGTCCCCTACGAGCAGTACTTC
CASSFGGGVPYEQYF
>.|TRBV4-3|.|TRBJ2-7
TGCGCCAGCAGCCAAGATTTGACGGGGCGTGTTGGATCCTACGAGCAGTACTTC
CASSQDLTGRVGSYEQYF
>few|TRBV27|TRBD1|TRBJ1-1
TGTGCCAGCAGCCCGGACAGGGCAGGTGGGACTGAAGCTTTCTTT
CASSPDRAGGTEAFF
>.|TRBV24-1|.|TRBJ2-1
TGTGCCACCTCAAGGGGTAGCGGATCGAGCTCCTACAATGAGCAGTTCTTC
CATSRGSGSSSYNEQFF
>many|TRBV12-3/TRBV12-4|.|TRBJ2-1
TGTGCCAGCAGTACCTCGGGACGCGCTTGGGATGAGCAGTTCTTC
CASSTSGRAWDEQFF
>many|TRBV12-3/TRBV12-4|TRBD1|TRBJ2-5
TGTGCCAGCAGTTTAATTGGGGACAGGGGAGGACCGACCCAGTACTTC
CASSLIGDRGGPTQYF
>.|TRBV6-7|.|TRBJ1-1
TGTGGACCGGGGACTGAAGCTTTCTTT
CGPGTEAFF
>.|TRBV10-3|.|TRBJ2-3
TGTGCCATTTCCAACATGTTCACTGGGGAAGGTACGCAGTATTTT
CAISNMFTGEGTQYF
>many|TRBV29-1|.|TRBJ2-2
TGCAGCGTTGGCCCCAGGGGGGATACCGGGGAGCTGTTTTTT
CSVGPRGDTGELFF
>few|TRBV5-1|.|TRBJ2-2
TGCGCCAGCAGCCAGCAGCGGGAGCTGTTTTTT
CASSQQRELFF
>.|TRBV4-1|.|TRBJ2-7
TGCGCCAGCAGCCACGAAGGCAAATACGAGCAGTACTTC
CASSHEGKYEQYF
>.|TRBV14|.|TRBJ2-7
TGTGCCAGCAGCCGAGCGTCCGGGTACTCCTACGAGCAGTACTTC
CASSRASGYSYEQYF
>many|TRBV15|TRBD1|TRBJ2-7
TGTGCCACCAGCAGAGATCTAGGACAGGGCCACGAGCAGTACTTC
CATSRDLGQGHEQYF
>few|TRBV29-1|TRBD1|TRBJ2-1
TGCAGCGTTGTGTTGGGACAGAGTTACAATGAGCAGTTCTTC
CSVVLGQSYNEQFF
>few|TRBV12-3/TRBV12-4|.|TRBJ2-5
TGTGCCAGCAGTAGCCGTAGGACCCAGTACTTC
CASSSRRTQYF
>.|TRBV6-6|.|TRBJ2-7
TGTGCCAGCAGTTACTATAAGGGCTACGAGCAGTACTTC
CASSYYKGYEQYF
>.|TRBV5-1|.|TRBJ1-2
TGCGCCAGCAGCTTGGGTGCCAGGGAGGCTAACGGCTACACCTTC
CASSLGAREANGYTF
>many|TRBV27|.|TRBJ2-2
TGTGCCAGCAGCGAGGGGGGGTTGGGGGAGCTGTTTTTT
CASSEGGLGELFF
>few|TRBV29-1|.|TRBJ1-2
TGCAGCGCCCCCGGGACTAGTGAAGGCTACACCTTC
CSAPGTSEGYTF
>few|TRBV29-1|.|TRBJ2-7
TGCAGCGTTGGCCGAGGCGGGGTAACCTACGAGCAGTACTTC
CSVGRGGVTYEQYF
>.|TRBV10-3|TRBD1|TRBJ1-5
TGTGCCATCAGAAAACAGGGGGCCACACGAATTTATAGCAATCAGCCCCAGCATTTT
CAIRKQGATRIYSNQPQHF
>.|TRBV12-3/TRBV12-4|TRBD2|TRBJ2-4
TGTGCCAGCAGTTTTCGACTAGCGGGGGAAAACATTCAGTACTTC
CASSFRLAGENIQYF
>.|TRBV12-3/TRBV12-4|.|TRBJ2-7
TGTGCCAGCAGCCAACAGGTGGGCGAGCAGTACTTC
CASSQQVGEQYF
>.|TRBV7-8|.|TRBJ2-7
TGTGCCAGCAGCTTAGGGAGACTGGGCCCCTACGAGCAGTACTTC
CASSLGRLGPYEQYF
>few|TRBV2|TRBD2|TRBJ2-5
TGTGCCAGCAAGGTGGAGCGGGGGGTCCTCCAAGAGACCCAGTACTTC
CASKVERGVLQETQYF
>.|TRBV4-2|.|TRBJ1-1
TGTGCCAGCAGCCAAGATCTTGAAGGGAGCCGTGAAGCTTTCTTT
CASSQDLEGSREAFF
>few|TRBV7-6|.|TRBJ1-3
TGTGCCAGCAGCTCGGACCGAAAGGGAGCCATATATTTT
CASSSDRKGAIYF
>.|TRBV4-1|.|TRBJ1-2
TGCGCCAGCAGCCAAGAAGACAGGCCAAAGCCCTATGGCTACACCTTC
CASSQEDRPKPYGYTF
>.|TRBV6-1|.|TRBJ1-1
TGTGCCAGCAGCCTGCACAGAGGGACGATAACTGTGAACACTGAAGCTTTCTTT
CASSLHRGTITVNTEAFF
>.|TRBV20-1|.|TRBJ1-5
TGCAGTGGGAAGAGGGCACCGAGCAATCAGCCCCAGCATTTT
CSGKRAPSNQPQHF
>few|TRBV5-1|.|TRBJ2-2
TGCGCCAGCAGCGTGCCTCGAAACCGGGACGGGAACACCGGGGAGCTGTTTTTT
CASSVPRNRDGNTGELFF
>.|TRBV29-1|.|TRBJ1-2
TGCAGCGTTGAAGACGGACAGAAATTTCCTGGCTACACCTTC
CSVEDGQKFPGYTF
>.|TRBV7-6|TRBD2|TRBJ2-1
TGTGCCAGCAGCTTACCCCCCCGTCGGGCTAGCGGGGGACTCTCCTACAATGAGCAGTTCTTC
CASSLPPRRASGGLSYNEQFF